The 4 T cell receptor beta chains below were found in one sample sequenced in a study of Ad26.COV2.S vaccination and SARS-CoV-2 variants. The treatment was: roughly 20 received Ad26.COV2.S at low or high dose, single or two shots; several received placebo; per-sample allocation not given. Sampling was done on day 63 after the first vaccine or placebo injection. Assay used: immunoSEQ multiplex PCR; TCRdb lists only in-frame clones, some missing. Of 510,000 or so clones listed, approximately 90% are singletons. Material: peripheral blood, obtained in a trial of Ad26.COV2.S vaccine versus placebo. These receptors originate from a person between 18 and 65 years old who received the Ad26.COV2.S COVID-19 vaccine or a placebo.

J is TRBJ2-7 and V is TRBV6-5; D call uncertain. This CDR3 region has 11 residues. Trimming stripped 8 bases from V and 3 bases from J, with 8 bases between. The germline gives CDR1 MNHEY, CDR2 SVGAGI. For the CDR3, the DNA is TGTGCCAGCGCTTGGCTCTACGAGCAGTACTTC. Translated: CASAWLYEQYF.

This sequence joins TRBV27 and TRBJ2-7; 8 bases map to TRBD1. The V and J ends lost 2 bases and 3 bases, in that order; junction bases with no gene match: 3. This CDR3 comprises 14 residues. Germline values: CDR1 MNHEY, CDR2 SMNVEV (reference sequence). CDR3 sequence: CASSLVDRVYEQYF. In DNA form, the CDR3 reads TGTGCCAGCAGTTTAGTGGACAGGGTCTACGAGCAGTACTTC.

The genes are TRBV19 and TRBJ1-3; no firm D call. This CDR3 has 14 residues. From germline, CDR1 is LNHDA and CDR2 SQIVND (reference sequence). Between the trimmed V and J ends, which lost 9 bases and 7 bases, there was a span of 19 bases. In DNA form, the CDR3 reads TGTGCCAGCTTGGAGCGGGGTCGAGTGAACACCATATATTTT. It specifies CASLERGRVNTIYF.

The chain carries TRBV27 and TRBJ1-2; D is ambiguous. Germline V lookup: CDR1 MNHEY, CDR2 SMNVEV (reference sequence). CDR3 length: 14 amino acids. V lost 8 bases to trimming and J lost 3 bases, with 16 bases between them. DNA for the CDR3: TGTGCCAGCGGAAACACGAGATGGGACTATGGCTACACCTTC. Translation gives CASGNTRWDYGYTF.